These T cell receptor beta chains were read from a single sample in a study of blood T cell repertoires in COVID-19. Method: immunoSEQ multiplex PCR; TCRdb's copy keeps in-frame clones and lacks some. Of 120,000 to 150,000 clones in the sample, roughly 85% are singletons; the top ten hold 2.5% to 3%. The specimen sequenced was peripheral blood. The receptor source for this set is a man aged 50-60 years with acute or convalescent COVID-19. CDR3s include the opening cysteine and the closing phenylalanine or tryptophan. The D gene is left open where the match is weak. Expanded clones get a size class; other rows say once, few or many, or leave the size out.

d_call clone_size j_call v_call cdr3_nt cdr3_aa
- - TRBJ2-2 TRBV9 TGTGCCAGCAGCGTAGGGGGCCAAGACACCGGGGAGCTGTTTTTT CASSVGGQDTGELFF
- - TRBJ2-7 TRBV3-1/TRBV3-2 TGTGCCAGCAGCCCCTCGACATCACTAGGCGAGCAGTACTTC CASSPSTSLGEQYF
TRBD1 - TRBJ1-2 TRBV6-5 TGTGCCAGCAGTTACTCGAGATCGGGACAGACGCCCTACACCTTC CASSYSRSGQTPYTF
TRBD1 - TRBJ2-3 TRBV11-3 TGTGCCAGCAGTCGAGGACAGGGGGTGGATACGCAGTATTTT CASSRGQGVDTQYF
- - TRBJ2-5 TRBV7-3 TGTGCCAGCAGCTCCAGTCCCGGGGTGGAGACCCAGTACTTC CASSSSPGVETQYF
TRBD1 - TRBJ1-3 TRBV27 TGTGCCAGCTCACCCAGGGGGACAGGTTCCTCTGGAAACACCATATATTTT CASSPRGTGSSGNTIYF
- - TRBJ2-2 TRBV10-3 TGTGCCATCAGCGGGACTGTGAACACCGGGGAGCTGTTTTTT CAISGTVNTGELFF
TRBD2 once TRBJ2-1 TRBV18 TGTGCCAGCTCACCAAAGACTAGCGGCTACAATGAGCAGTTCTTC CASSPKTSGYNEQFF
- - TRBJ1-5 TRBV30 TGTGCCTGGAGTGTCCAGGCGGGGCAGCCCCAGCATTTT CAWSVQAGQPQHF
- - TRBJ1-2 TRBV5-1 TGCGCCAGCAGCTTGGACAGGGCTTACTATGGCTACACCTTC CASSLDRAYYGYTF
- - TRBJ1-5 TRBV5-8 TGTGCCAGCAGCTTGAGGCAGGGCCAGCCCCAGCATTTT CASSLRQGQPQHF
- - TRBJ2-2 TRBV2 TGTGCCAGCAGTGGTTGGGAGACCGGGGAGCTGTTTTTT CASSGWETGELFF